The sequence of this T cell receptor (beta chain) was determined in a study of blood T cells in healthy people across ages. Per germline, CDR1 LGHNT and CDR2 FRNRAP. The CDR3 is made up of 15 amino acids. Germline trimming cut 1 base from V and 4 bases from J; bases unmatched to any gene: 4. Combining a sample-barcoded 5' primer with a J-beta primer mix, a second PCR ran for roughly 6 to 12 cycles. Each CDR3 protein gets one entry after TCRdb re-called the 5' RACE reads with MiXCR. This table holds around 1,000,000 distinct CDR3 sequences, 25% found once. This clonotype was recorded a few times. The individuals who served as donors were healthy Caucasians living in Russia, aged roughly 6 to 100. A minimum of 7 million PBMCs was isolated per sample. The sample also formed part of further work on T cells of mothers and their children.

The chain joins TRBV12-5 to TRBJ2-1, with 7 bases fitting TRBD2. This clonotype originated in a girl aged 2 to 9 in good health. The sequenced sample was blood. CDR3 region: CASGLGGLEYNEQFF. Here the CDR3 DNA reads TGTGCTAGTGGTTTGGGCGGACTAGAGTACAATGAGCAGTTCTTC.